This T cell receptor beta chain derives from a study of shared clonotypes between healthy human individuals (dated by TCRdb to the early 2020s). Regarding the study in general: The cohort comprised two women and three men aged 18 to 49 years. For each donor, CD4 naive and CD4 memory were each run on three plates, CD8 naive on two plates, and CD8 memory on one plate. To estimate repertoire size and how much clonotypes are shared between individuals, the study performed deep sequencing of blood TCR repertoires from a handful of healthy adults. Libraries were prepared and TCR repertoires were sequenced by different laboratories using diverse techniques, in order to increase sequencing depth and limit assay-specific biases. Leukapheresis yielded between about 0.9 and 8.9 billion PBMCs per donor. Findings and caveats that apply to the study as a whole: Pairwise subsampling indicated that sequencing depth was expected to affect the degree of clonotype sharing among donors. Across a few donors, approximately 5% of naive CD4, over 3% of naive CD8, under 2.5% of memory CD4, and roughly 0.4% of memory CD8 clonotypes were shared. Compared with non-shared clonotypes, clonotypes shared by all four sorted-subset donors had higher generation probabilities. Sampling was restricted to blood, and TCR repertoires in tissues likely differ from the TCR repertoires found in blood. Because the study included only a small number of donors, the genetic and exposure-history diversity represented was limited. Incomplete sequencing was indicated by rarefaction of sorted-subset datasets, despite the large sequencing depth. Larger estimated clonotype richness was generally found for naive subsets than for memory subsets.

CDR1 ENHRY and CDR2 SYGVKD are derived from the germline V gene. The CDR3 has 15 amino acids, counting the end cysteine and phenylalanine. Kept here is only the CDR3 DNA, which spans 45 bases and is read in frame from base 1. V was cut back by 8 bases and J by 2 bases, leaving a gap of 16 bases between them. Healthy HIV-negative adults with no recently reported acute infections or vaccinations were included as donors. Every donor was a Caucasian adult living in Nashville, Tennessee, USA. Magnetic negative selection was used to enrich CD4+ T cells, after which naive cells were positively selected on CD45RA and the negative fraction became the memory subset. After blood collection by leukapheresis, PBMCs were isolated using Ficoll-Histopaque density gradient centrifugation and then cryopreserved in the vapor phase of liquid nitrogen. Purity and quantity of every magnetically sorted T cell population were checked by analytical flow cytometry. Each sorted fraction had its genomic DNA isolated and then quantified by UV absorbance on a Nanodrop 2000c.

Using the deep immunoSEQ assay, multiplex PCR amplified TCR CDR3 regions from genomic DNA. Extracted genomic DNA from each cell subset was distributed evenly across all wells of several immunoSEQ 96-well plates, and each plate was treated as a replicate. For sorted subsets, about 200 ng genomic DNA, equal to 30,000 or so T cell genomes, was loaded into each replicate PCR. Purified libraries were quantified with a Qubit 3.0 fluorometer, sized on a Bioanalyzer 2100, and re-quantified with the KAPA Library Quantification kit. Each immunoSEQ 96-well plate was sequenced on its own single-read 150-cycle Illumina NextSeq 550 flow cell. In the source study's methods: Because only junctional sequences without quality scores were contained in the immunoSEQ output, filtering matching that applied to full-length reads could not be performed. Sequences were annotated with PyIR, a Python wrapper for IgBLAST v1.9, using IMGT germline references to assign V/J genes and CDR3. Reads were filtered out if the reads had weak V/J assignments (E-value above 1e-6), no CDR3, stop codons, out-of-frame junctions, or ambiguous translated residues. V3J clonotypes were defined by identical inferred V gene, J gene, and CDR3 amino acid sequence. To compute the percentage overlap between repertoires, the number of shared unique clonotypes was divided by the size of the smaller repertoire. Richness of each repertoire was evaluated using RTK rarefaction, the Chao1 estimator, and Recon v2.1 estimates of unobserved clonotypes. OLGA was used to compute generation probabilities for all TCRbeta clonotypes that the gDNA method yielded from a few donors. The table was pulled from immuneACCESS by TCRdb, which kept in-frame rearrangements only. Such tables lose some clones; where checked, under half of the loss comes from unresolved V genes, and the rest has no known cause. V and J calls and clone size are those listed in that table; D and trimming were worked out from the DNA. For this sample there are about a million clones; approximately 80% appear just once. The top ten clonotypes cover roughly 0.9% of the sample.

This clone turned up a few times. Its cognate antigen has yet to be identified. No base qualities exist here, and no much larger clone lies one base off it. Specimen: memory CD4+ T cells from PBMCs. This specimen's cell subset or site label, interpreted: CD45RA-negative fraction. This sequence uses TRBV10-3 and TRBJ1-5; the D segment cannot be called with confidence. This clonotype was sampled from a man between 18 and 29 years old in good health. Some clones in this sample may be carry-over from other donors' samples. The sequenced DNA: TGTGCCATCGCAGCCCGCGGGTCCGGCAATCAGCCCCAGCATTTT. The encoded protein is CAIAARGSGNQPQHF.